This TCR beta chain derives from a study of Tregs in tolerant kidney transplant recipients. Study results and caveats: This study did not directly address biological reproducibility.

Libraries were prepared by immunoSEQ multiplex PCR; TCRdb keeps only in-frame clonotypes and omits some of them. The sample has 85,000 to 90,000 clones; roughly nine tenths are singletons. CD4+CD25+CD127- Tregs, CD4+CD25- non-Tregs, CD4 and CD8 cells were sorted. The V gene lost 4 bases and the J gene lost 6 bases, with 9 bases spanning the gap. This CDR3 is built from 12 residues. Per germline, CDR1 SGHDT and CDR2 YYEEEE. As for this clone: Its antigen is not identified.

The chain employs TRBV5-6 and TRBJ2-3; no reliable D call. The specimen was CD8+ T cells from blood. The source is a human donor in good health. CDR3 loop: CASSIQEDTQYF. The DNA of the CDR3 is TGTGCCAGCAGCATTCAGGAGGATACGCAGTATTTT.